A selection of T cell receptor beta chains follows, all from one sample in a study of T-cell reconstitution after alpha-beta-depleted transplantation in children. TCRdb recomputed calls from the PCR reads with MiXCR, one row per CDR3 protein. The sample records tens of thousands of distinct CDR3 sequences, roughly an eighth being singletons. Material: PBMCs, mostly from graft donor cells, obtained 180 days after TCRalphabeta/CD19-depleted stem cell transplant. Every receptor here comes from a male patient between 2 and 10 years old who had a stem cell transplant for acute lymphoblastic leukemia, so the T cells may come from the graft donor. Both conserved end residues are part of each CDR3. Fields, in order: clone size, J gene, V gene, D gene, CDR3 protein, CDR3 DNA. A D gene is named only where the DNA matches it firmly. The size entry is marked missing in some rows and otherwise reads once, few, many or a size class.

abundance: few
j_gene: TRBJ2-5
v_gene: TRBV7-9
d_gene: NA
CDR3aa: CASSLKGTQYF
CDR3nt: TGTGCCAGCAGCTTAAAGGGAACCCAGTACTTC

abundance: few
j_gene: TRBJ1-1
v_gene: TRBV9
d_gene: NA
CDR3aa: CASSTNPGHREAFF
CDR3nt: TGTGCCAGCAGCACAAACCCGGGACACCGTGAAGCTTTCTTT

abundance: many
j_gene: TRBJ1-2
v_gene: TRBV20-1
d_gene: TRBD1
CDR3aa: CSASGGTGNYGYTF
CDR3nt: TGCAGTGCTAGTGGCGGGACAGGGAACTATGGCTACACCTTC

abundance: NA
j_gene: TRBJ2-7
v_gene: TRBV10-3
d_gene: NA
CDR3aa: CAISLGGTTGWREQYF
CDR3nt: TGTGCCATCAGCCTGGGGGGAACGACAGGGTGGCGGGAGCAGTACTTC

abundance: few
j_gene: TRBJ1-2
v_gene: TRBV20-1
d_gene: TRBD1
CDR3aa: CSAKGETGKGYTF
CDR3nt: TGCAGTGCTAAGGGGGAGACAGGGAAAGGCTACACCTTC

abundance: NA
j_gene: TRBJ2-5
v_gene: TRBV15
d_gene: NA
CDR3aa: CATSRDLAIKTQYF
CDR3nt: TGTGCCACCAGCAGAGATCTGGCTATAAAGACCCAGTACTTC

abundance: few
j_gene: TRBJ1-2
v_gene: TRBV20-1
d_gene: TRBD1
CDR3aa: CSARGQGISYGYTF
CDR3nt: TGCAGTGCTAGGGGACAGGGGATCTCCTATGGCTACACCTTC

abundance: NA
j_gene: TRBJ1-2
v_gene: TRBV4-3
d_gene: NA
CDR3aa: CASSQEGPGHLSWNYGYTF
CDR3nt: TGCGCCAGCAGCCAAGAAGGTCCGGGACACCTTTCTTGGAACTATGGCTACACCTTC

abundance: NA
j_gene: TRBJ2-7
v_gene: TRBV4-3
d_gene: TRBD1
CDR3aa: CASSQEDRGRYEQYF
CDR3nt: TGCGCCAGCAGCCAGGAGGACAGGGGGCGATACGAGCAGTACTTC

abundance: few
j_gene: TRBJ2-7
v_gene: TRBV5-1
d_gene: NA
CDR3aa: CASSLRLESEQYF
CDR3nt: TGCGCCAGCAGCCTCCGACTCGAAAGTGAGCAGTACTTC

abundance: NA
j_gene: TRBJ2-5
v_gene: TRBV5-6
d_gene: NA
CDR3aa: CASSYASTQYF
CDR3nt: TGTGCCAGCAGCTACGCTAGCACCCAGTACTTC

abundance: few
j_gene: TRBJ2-6
v_gene: TRBV6-1
d_gene: NA
CDR3aa: CASRTTDLSGANVLTF
CDR3nt: TGTGCCAGCAGGACCACAGATCTTTCTGGGGCCAACGTCCTGACTTTC

abundance: NA
j_gene: TRBJ2-7
v_gene: TRBV27
d_gene: TRBD2
CDR3aa: CASSPARLAVYEQYF
CDR3nt: TGTGCCAGCAGCCCCGCCCGGCTAGCGGTTTACGAGCAGTACTTC

abundance: few
j_gene: TRBJ2-5
v_gene: TRBV5-6
d_gene: NA
CDR3aa: CASSLMRVMETQYF
CDR3nt: TGTGCCAGCAGCTTAATGAGGGTGATGGAGACCCAGTACTTC

abundance: few
j_gene: TRBJ1-2
v_gene: TRBV29-1
d_gene: NA
CDR3aa: CSVGIYHGYTF
CDR3nt: TGCAGCGTTGGCATTTATCACGGCTACACCTTC

abundance: NA
j_gene: TRBJ1-6
v_gene: TRBV7-9
d_gene: NA
CDR3aa: CASSLRSSYNSPLHF
CDR3nt: TGTGCCAGCAGCTTAAGGAGCTCCTATAATTCACCCCTCCACTTT

abundance: many
j_gene: TRBJ2-1
v_gene: TRBV10-3
d_gene: NA
CDR3aa: CAIKGLALNEQFF
CDR3nt: TGTGCCATCAAGGGACTGGCCCTTAATGAGCAGTTCTTC

abundance: NA
j_gene: TRBJ2-7
v_gene: TRBV4-3
d_gene: NA
CDR3aa: CASSHKGNRESYEQYF
CDR3nt: TGCGCCAGCAGCCATAAAGGTAACAGGGAATCCTACGAGCAGTACTTC

abundance: few
j_gene: TRBJ1-4
v_gene: TRBV6-5
d_gene: NA
CDR3aa: CASSYSGTENEKLFF
CDR3nt: TGTGCCAGCAGTTACTCGGGCACGGAGAATGAAAAACTGTTTTTT

abundance: many
j_gene: TRBJ2-5
v_gene: TRBV9
d_gene: NA
CDR3aa: CASSLRVGDPSQYF
CDR3nt: TGTGCCAGCTCTCTGCGAGTGGGGGACCCGTCACAGTACTTC